Each of the 12 T cell receptor beta chains below was sequenced from the same sample in a study of cytomegalovirus exposure and HLA in healthy donors. Both 60 Vbeta primers and 13 Jbeta primers went into the PCR. The repertoire was sequenced with immunoSEQ multiplex PCR; TCRdb's copy has only in-frame clones and lacks some. The sample consists of 120,000 to 150,000 clones, approximately 80% of them appearing once. The sample was PBMCs. The receptors shown here come from a young man in good health and CMV-seronegative.

The J gene is TRBJ2-5, the V gene TRBV28, with TRBD2 identical over 12 bases. The J call is in doubt because the DNA end fits TRBJ2-7 better. This CDR3 has 15 residues. In germline, CDR1 is MDHEN, CDR2 SYDVKM. The CDR3 DNA reads TGTGCCAGCAGGAGGACTAGCGGGACCTCCTACGAGCAGTACTTC. It is translated as CASRRTSGTSYEQYF.

This rearrangement joins TRBV2 to TRBJ1-1; TRBD1 aligns across 7 bases. The V segment lost 4 bases and the J segment 5 bases; nucleotides outside the gene matches: 7. The CDR3 contains 14 residues. CDR1 and CDR2 from the germline V gene are SNHLY and FYNNEI. CDR3 protein: CASSVEGAQTEAFF. The DNA for the CDR3 is TGTGCCAGCAGTGTTGAGGGGGCGCAGACTGAAGCTTTCTTT.

In regard to this clone: A junction end diverges from the germline sequence, so it may reflect a read error. The rearrangement links TRBV6-1 to TRBJ2-3, with 8 bases that match TRBD2. Germline V gives CDR1 MNHNS, CDR2 SASEGT. The CDR3 contains 15 residues. CDR3 in amino acids: CASGEPGGNTDTQYF. The DNA for the CDR3 is TGTGCCAGCGGTGAACCGGGGGGGAACACAGATACGCAGTATTTT.

This chain links TRBV4-2 with TRBJ2-3; 10 bases agree with TRBD2. Germline V gene lookup returns CDR1 LGHNA and CDR2 YNFKEQ. The V and J ends lost 1 base and 2 bases, in that order; junction bases with no gene match: 9. The length of the CDR3 is 18 residues. CDR3 loop: CASSQGHFGLAATDTQYF. DNA of the CDR3: TGTGCCAGCAGCCAAGGACATTTCGGACTAGCGGCCACAGATACGCAGTATTTT.

The rearrangement links TRBV10-1 to TRBJ2-1; 7 nucleotides agree with TRBD2. The J segment lost 8 bases and the V segment lost 3 bases, leaving 7 bases of the junction unmatched. This CDR3 is 14 amino acids long. Germline V gene data show CDR1 as WNHNN and CDR2 as SYGVQD (reference sequence). The CDR3 reads CASSDFGGRYEQFF. For the CDR3, the DNA is TGCGCCAGCAGTGACTTTGGCGGGAGATATGAGCAGTTCTTC.

V usage is TRBV10-2 and J usage is TRBJ2-7; D is perhaps TRBD2 (6 bases). Between the trimmed V and J ends, which lost 6 bases and 2 bases, there was a span of 17 bases. CDR3 length: 15 amino acids. Germline V gives CDR1 WSHSY, CDR2 SAAADI. Written as DNA, the CDR3 is TGCGCCAGCAGAAGGGGTAGCGGAAGTACCTACGAGCAGTACTTC. Encoded protein: CASRRGSGSTYEQYF.

V is TRBV6-6 and J is TRBJ2-5, with D possibly TRBD2 on 5 matching bases. The closer fit of TRBJ2-7 to the DNA end suggests the J call may be wrong. CDR3 length: 15 amino acids. Germline CDR1 and CDR2: MNHNY and SVGAGI (reference sequence). The CDR3 DNA sequence: TGTGCCAGCAGTTACCCGAGGGCGGCCTCCTACGAGCAGTACTTC. It codes for CASSYPRAASYEQYF.

The chain carries TRBV18 and TRBJ1-1; D possibly corresponds to TRBD1 (5 bases). The CDR3 is 13 residues long. Germline CDR1 and CDR2: KGHSH and LQKENI. Trimming shortened V by 1 base and J by 5 bases, and 8 bases separated the two germline ends. DNA for the CDR3: TGTGCCAGCTCACCACTGGGGGGGACTGAAGCTTTCTTT. Its protein product is CASSPLGGTEAFF.

This clone occurred a few times. The gene calls are TRBV2 and TRBJ2-5; 7 nucleotides align to TRBD2. Germline V gene data show CDR1 as SNHLY and CDR2 as FYNNEI. The CDR3 length is 13 residues. J was trimmed by 5 bases and V by 6 bases; bases with no gene match: 6. CDR3 sequence (DNA): TGTGCCAGCAGCACCAGCGGGGCGGAGACCCAGTACTTC. This codes for CASSTSGAETQYF.

The chain uses TRBV6-4 and TRBJ1-2; TRBD1 might be the D (5 bases). V shed 2 bases and J shed 2 bases, with 15 bases lying between them. Germline loops: CDR1 MRHNA, CDR2 SNTAGT. This CDR3 comprises 16 residues. The CDR3 region has the DNA TGTGCCAGCAGTGACGTTGATCAGGGTCAGAACTATGGCTACACCTTC. It encodes CASSDVDQGQNYGYTF.

This chain connects TRBV5-1 to TRBJ2-1; a possible D gene is TRBD2 (7 bases). Trimming stripped 5 bases from V and 5 bases from J, with 14 bases between. This CDR3 spans 14 amino acids. Per germline, CDR1 SGHRS and CDR2 YFSETQ. The CDR3, as DNA: TGCGCCAGCAGGATGAGGGGGGGCCACAATGAGCAGTTCTTC. It yields the protein CASRMRGGHNEQFF.

This clone has a single count. V usage is TRBV9 and J usage is TRBJ1-6; D is ambiguous. With 0 bases removed from V and 10 bases from J, the gap between germline ends came to 8 bases. The CDR3 is 13 residues long. Germline lookup yields CDR1 SGDLS and CDR2 YYNGEE. CDR3 amino acids: CASSVGTGSPLHF. Written as DNA, the CDR3 is TGTGCCAGCAGCGTAGGTACGGGGTCACCCCTCCACTTT.